This T cell receptor (beta chain) was found in a study of blood T cell repertoires in COVID-19. Across the whole study: T cells, B-cell-depleted T cells, or PBMCs provided the cDNA or gDNA that served as material.

This CDR3 contains 13 residues. Using immunoSEQ multiplex PCR, the repertoire was profiled, and TCRdb retains in-frame clones only, with some absent. The data show around 170,000 clones, roughly three quarters seen once. The receptor's source is an elderly woman with COVID-19, enrolled during active disease. The rearrangement links TRBV12-2 to TRBJ2-7; the table's D call, TRBD2, has no DNA check behind it. TRBV12-2 constitutes a pseudogene. Sequenced sample: peripheral blood. The CDR3 sequence is CASRLARVGGQYF. DNA for the CDR3: TGTGCAAGTCGCTTAGCCCGCGTAGGAGGGCAGTACTTC.